The 26 T cell receptor beta chains given below trace back to one sample, sequenced in a study of vaccination and CD4 T cells after COVID-19. These receptors' antigens are unknown. The study sequenced cultured CD4+ T cell DNA using the Oncomine TCR Beta short-read assay. From the PCR reads, TCRdb called clonotypes with MiXCR, one entry per CDR3 protein. The data show under 25,000 distinct CDR3 sequences, 20% to 30% seen once. The treatment is: roughly 11-day PBMC culture with coronavirus spike peptide pools or control peptides (ViraFEST assay). Sequenced: cultured CD4+ T cells from blood. Receptor source: a human donor with COVID-19.

V is TRBV9 and J is TRBJ2-7, with TRBD2 as a possible D gene (7 bases). Germline assignment: CDR1 SGDLS and CDR2 YYNGEE. Trimming pared 0 bases from V and 6 bases from J, leaving 13 bases between. This CDR3 is 14 amino acids long. The CDR3 DNA is TGTGCCAGCAGCGTAGAGGGGGGGCAAAGCGAGCAGTACTTC. This sequence encodes CASSVEGGQSEQYF.

J is TRBJ1-3 and V is TRBV4-1; 8 bases fit TRBD1. V trimming: 3 bases; J trimming: 2 bases; junction bases outside the gene matches: 3. This CDR3 is built from 15 residues. Germline V gene data show CDR1 as MGHRA and CDR2 as YSYEKL. The CDR3 loop reads CASSQPQGAGNTIYF. DNA of the CDR3: TGCGCCAGCAGCCAGCCACAGGGGGCTGGAAACACCATATATTTT.

The gene calls are TRBV20-1 and TRBJ2-1; D may be TRBD1 or TRBD2 (6 bases each). Germline values: CDR1 DFQATT, CDR2 SNEGSKA (reference sequence). Trimming left V 0 bases short and J 14 bases short, with 20 bases between. The CDR3 loop spans 14 amino acids. The CDR3 DNA follows: TGCAGTGCTAGAGAGGCAGGGGAGGCTTCTGGGGAGTTCTTC. Encoded protein: CSAREAGEASGEFF.

The J gene is TRBJ2-7, the V gene TRBV5-4; 9 nucleotides line up with TRBD2. Germline values: CDR1 SGHNT, CDR2 YYREEE (reference sequence). There are 16 residues in the CDR3. Trimming cost V 4 bases and J 3 bases; bases outside gene matches: 11. CDR3 protein: CASSQSQLAGFYEQYF. CDR3 sequence (DNA): TGTGCCAGCAGCCAATCCCAGCTAGCGGGATTCTACGAGCAGTACTTC.

CDR3 DNA sequence: TGCAGCGTTGAAGCAAGAGCGGGTTACGAGCAGTACTTC. It yields the protein CSVEARAGYEQYF. The V call is TRBV29-1, the J call TRBJ2-7; D might be TRBD2 (6 bases). V gave up 1 base and J gave up 4 bases, with 11 bases separating them. Germline values: CDR1 SQVTM, CDR2 ANQGSEA. The CDR3 extends over 13 amino acids.

In its sample, this clonotype was seen a few times. The chain has TRBV19 and TRBJ1-6; D gene unclear. The V end lost 2 bases, the J end lost 7 bases, and 12 bases lay between the germline ends. The CDR3 contains 15 residues. Germline loops: CDR1 LNHDA, CDR2 SQIVND (reference sequence). The CDR3 nucleotides are TGTGCCAGTAGTATAAACCCGGAGTTGAATTCACCCCTCCACTTT. Protein product: CASSINPELNSPLHF.

This clonotype has just a few counts. The chain links TRBV5-1 to TRBJ2-3, with D uncertain. V was shortened by 5 bases and J by 0 bases, with 13 bases between the two germline ends. Germline V lookup: CDR1 SGHRS, CDR2 YFSETQ. The length of the CDR3 is 15 residues. The CDR3 protein is CASRSRAASTDTQYF. Here the CDR3 DNA reads TGCGCCAGCAGGTCCCGTGCTGCTAGCACAGATACGCAGTATTTT.

This clonotype came up a few times. The V call is TRBV6-2 or TRBV6-3, the J call TRBJ2-4, with a possible D match to TRBD2 (5 bases). Germline CDR1 and CDR2: MNHEY and SVGEGT. Trimming stripped 7 bases from V and 5 bases from J, with 27 bases between. The CDR3 is 18 residues long. CDR3 DNA sequence: TGTGCCAGCACCCAATTAAACACGGACTCGCCGAGGGAAAACATTCAGTACTTC. Translated, it gives CASTQLNTDSPRENIQYF.

This clonotype has more than one count but fewer than ten. The DNA of the CDR3 is TGTGCCAGCAGCTTTTCGGGACTCAAGAACACTGAAGCTTTCTTT. Amino acids: CASSFSGLKNTEAFF. This chain joins TRBV11-2 and TRBJ1-1; D may be TRBD1 (5 bases). Trimming pared 3 bases from V and 1 base from J, leaving 12 bases between. Germline V gene lookup returns CDR1 SGHAT and CDR2 FQNNGV. The CDR3 is 15 residues long.

This rearrangement joins TRBV18 to TRBJ1-1; the D gene is possibly TRBD1 (5 bases). The CDR3 is 15 amino acids. Trimming removed 1 base from V and 3 bases from J, with 12 bases in between. The germline CDR1 and CDR2 sequences are KGHSH and LQKENI. CDR3 nucleotide sequence: TGTGCCAGCTCACCACAATGGCAGGGAGACACTGAAGCTTTCTTT. The encoded protein is CASSPQWQGDTEAFF.

This clonotype was counted between two and nine times. This chain connects TRBV7-3 to TRBJ1-2, with 7 bases identical to TRBD1. The germline V gene encodes CDR1 SGHTA and CDR2 FQGTGA. The J segment lost 7 bases and the V segment lost 5 bases, leaving 4 bases of the junction unmatched. The CDR3 runs to 12 residues. The CDR3 loop is CASSGSGGGYTF. The CDR3 nucleotides read TGTGCCAGCAGCGGCTCAGGGGGTGGCTACACCTTC.

This clonotype was detected a few times. The chain is built from TRBV4-3 and TRBJ2-7; tentatively, D is TRBD1 (5 bases). This CDR3 is 15 amino acids long. Looked up from germline, CDR1 is LGHNA and CDR2 is YSLEER. The V and J ends lost 3 bases and 5 bases respectively, with 17 bases between them. Here the CDR3 DNA reads TGCGCCAGCAGCCACGCCTTTGACAGATCCGACGAGCAGTACTTC. Its translation is CASSHAFDRSDEQYF.

In this sample, this clonotype turned up a few times. This chain connects TRBV7-9 to TRBJ1-5, with D unclear. The CDR3 consists of 12 residues. Trimming took off 2 bases at V and 4 bases at J, with 3 bases between the two ends. In germline, CDR1 is SEHNR, CDR2 FQNEAQ (reference sequence). As DNA, the CDR3 is TGTGCCAGCAGCTTACCTAATCAGCCCCAGCATTTT. Residues: CASSLPNQPQHF. Together with reference TRBV7-9 and TRBJ1-5, the CDR3 gives the full variable domain: DTGVSQNPRHKITKRGQNVTFRCDPISEHNRLYWYRQTLGQGPEFLTYFQNEAQLEKSRLLSDRFSAERPKGSFSTLEIQRTEQGDSAMYLCASSLPNQPQHFGDGTRLSIL.

The CDR3 is CSARDPSGTPGGYTF. As DNA, the CDR3 is TGCAGTGCTAGAGATCCCTCCGGGACGCCGGGCGGCTACACCTTC. The rearrangement joins TRBV20-1 to TRBJ1-2; tentative D call: TRBD1 (5 bases). Between the trimmed V and J ends, which lost 0 bases and 8 bases, there was a span of 19 bases. The CDR3 sequence is 15 residues long. The V gene's germline CDR1 is DFQATT and CDR2 SNEGSKA (reference sequence).

CDR3 sequence reads: CASSMQNYGYTF. CDR3 sequence (DNA): TGTGCCAGTAGTATGCAGAACTATGGCTACACCTTC. The chain links TRBV19 to TRBJ1-2; D is uncertain. Between the trimmed V and J ends, which lost 3 bases and 2 bases, there was a span of 4 bases. The V gene's germline CDR1 is LNHDA and CDR2 SQIVND (reference sequence). The CDR3 has 12 amino acids.

The genes are TRBV27 and TRBJ1-2; D is ambiguous. In germline, CDR1 is MNHEY, CDR2 SMNVEV (reference sequence). Trimming shortened V by 6 bases and J by 4 bases, and 18 bases separated the two germline ends. This CDR3 comprises 15 residues. CDR3 DNA sequence: TGTGCCAGCAGGGCATCCCGGGTGGTCGGCTATGGCTACACCTTC. Amino acids: CASRASRVVGYGYTF.

V is TRBV30 and J is TRBJ1-1; D remains unclear. Trimming stripped 0 bases from V and 12 bases from J, with 8 bases between. Per the germline V gene, CDR1 is GTSNPN and CDR2 is SVGIG (reference sequence). The CDR3 spans 10 residues. The CDR3 loop reads CAWSVNGPFF. Here the CDR3 DNA reads TGTGCCTGGAGTGTAAACGGTCCTTTCTTT. Full variable domain (remainder filled in from reference TRBV30 and TRBJ1-1): SQTIHQWPATLVQPVGSPLSLECTVEGTSNPNLYWYRQAAGRGLQLLFYSVGIGQISSEVPQNLSASRPQDRQFILSSKKLLLSDSGFYLCAWSVNGPFFGQGTRLTVV.

This clonotype was counted only a few times. The chain is built from TRBV12-3 or TRBV12-4 and TRBJ2-4, with TRBD2 as a possible D gene (6 bases). This CDR3 region has 15 residues. V lost 6 bases, J lost 0 bases, and 12 bases lay in between. CDR3 residues: CASRPAGLAKNIQYF. DNA of the CDR3: TGTGCCAGCAGGCCGGCGGGGCTAGCCAAAAACATTCAGTACTTC.

Only one count was recorded for this clonotype. A read error may account for a junction end that differs from germline. The chain joins TRBV2 to TRBJ1-6; TRBD1 agrees at 7 bases. The germline V gene encodes CDR1 SNHLY and CDR2 FYNNEI. The CDR3 is made up of 14 amino acids. The CDR3 loop reads CTSTPGQYNSPLHF. The CDR3 coding sequence is TGTACCAGCACCCCGGGACAGTATAATTCACCCCTCCACTTT.

This clonotype was seen only a few times. The chain combines TRBV20-1 with TRBJ2-3; D gene ambiguous. Germline lookup yields CDR1 DFQATT and CDR2 SNEGSKA (reference sequence). The CDR3 has 14 amino acids. Trimming stripped 2 bases from V and 1 base from J, with 10 bases between. The CDR3 DNA reads TGCAGTGCTAGACGTGGGGTCGGCACAGATACGCAGTATTTT. Protein product: CSARRGVGTDTQYF.

V usage is TRBV25-1 and J usage is TRBJ2-7; D unclear. This CDR3 is built from 13 residues. Per the germline V gene, CDR1 is MGHDK and CDR2 is SYGVNS. V was clipped by 6 bases and J by 4 bases, with 13 bases between them. The CDR3 sequence: CASRRDGLYEQYF. CDR3 in DNA: TGTGCCAGCAGAAGAGACGGATTATACGAGCAGTACTTC.

The genes are TRBV19 and TRBJ1-2; D uncertain. Germline CDR1 reads LNHDA; CDR2 reads SQIVND (reference sequence). V lost 5 bases to trimming and J lost 3 bases, with 4 bases between them. The CDR3 extends over 11 amino acids. CDR3 sequence: CASSVHYGYTF. CDR3 bases: TGTGCCAGTAGTGTCCACTATGGCTACACCTTC.

Judged by abundance, this clonotype is medium-sized. This chain uses TRBV6-4 with TRBJ1-1; weak D call: TRBD1 (6 bases). Germline values: CDR1 MRHNA, CDR2 SNTAGT. Trimming pared 5 bases from V and 4 bases from J, leaving 11 bases between. The CDR3 consists of 13 residues. CDR3 DNA: TGTGCCAGCAGTAAGGGGGGTGGCACTGAAGCTTTCTTT. Translation: CASSKGGGTEAFF.

By frequency in the sample, this clonotype is medium-sized. The V and J genes are TRBV20-1 and TRBJ2-7; tentative D call: TRBD2 (5 bases). Germline V lookup: CDR1 DFQATT, CDR2 SNEGSKA (reference sequence). The CDR3 runs 14 residues. V was pared by 3 bases and J by 5 bases, with 17 bases between. CDR3: CSASAPSTRDEQYF. CDR3 DNA sequence: TGCAGTGCTAGTGCACCCTCTACTAGAGACGAGCAGTACTTC.

This clonotype was counted a few times. This chain links TRBV6-2 or TRBV6-3 with TRBJ1-5; 8 positions agree with TRBD1. The V segment lost 6 bases and the J segment 9 bases; nucleotides outside the gene matches: 4. CDR3 length: 12 residues. Germline CDR1 MNHEY, CDR2 SVGEGT. The CDR3 region is CASSDRGRPQHF. CDR3 sequence (DNA): TGTGCCAGCAGCGACAGGGGACGGCCCCAGCATTTT.

The chain uses TRBV7-2 and TRBJ2-5, with TRBD2 matching 10 bases. In germline, CDR1 is SGHTA, CDR2 FQGNSA. The CDR3 runs to 16 residues. The V segment lost 8 bases and the J segment 5 bases; nucleotides outside the gene matches: 14. CDR3 in amino acids: CASSASGAGGWETQYF. The CDR3, as DNA: TGTGCCAGCTCTGCATCTGGAGCGGGGGGGTGGGAGACCCAGTACTTC.